This TCR beta chain was captured by sequencing in a study of long-term antiretroviral therapy in people with HIV. J gave up 5 bases and V 0 bases, and 7 bases lay outside the gene matches. Germline CDR1 and CDR2: SEHNR and FQNEAQ (reference sequence). The length of the CDR3 is 16 residues. The run of the v3.0 immunoSEQ assay was at survey level. Libraries were prepared by immunoSEQ multiplex PCR; TCRdb keeps only in-frame clonotypes and omits some of them. The table shows roughly 24,000 clones, with about 83% occurring only once. This chain connects TRBV7-9 to TRBJ2-1; 7 bases fit TRBD2. This specimen was unsorted PBMCs, taken 4.8 to 5 years after starting antiretroviral therapy. The origin of this receptor is a man aged 35-49 years with HIV. Here the CDR3 DNA reads TGTGCCAGCAGCTTAGCCCCTCTGGCGGGAGACAATGAGCAGTTCTTC. Amino acid sequence: CASSLAPLAGDNEQFF.